This TCR beta chain was retrieved from a study of control samples from healthy donors and cancer patients (TCRdb year 2020). Library creation used the immunoSEQ multiplex PCR assay. TCRdb retrieved this table from immuneACCESS and kept in-frame rearrangements only. Not all clones are present; in checked studies, unresolved V genes account for under half, and no reason is known for the remainder. Within this sample are some 200,000 clones, with approximately 95% of them counted one time only. Clones ranked in the top ten supply roughly 1.5% of the sample. The germline V gene (reference sequence) specifies LNHDA as CDR1 and SQIVND as CDR2. Including cysteine and phenylalanine, the CDR3 has 16 amino acids. This entry keeps only the CDR3 DNA: 48 bases, framed from base 1. The junction shows trimming of 5 bases on V and 1 base on J, plus 17 bases between the germline ends. As regards this clone: Its antigen target is currently unknown. No base quality information exists; no much larger clone differs at one position.

The source is a young man in good health. The sample comprised blood. In this chain, TRBV19 is recombined with TRBJ1-1; the D region possibly corresponds to TRBD1 (6 bases align). The base sequence is TGTGCCAGTAGTCATCGCGGTACAGGGAGGAACACTGAAGCTTTCTTT. Protein translation: CASSHRGTGRNTEAFF.